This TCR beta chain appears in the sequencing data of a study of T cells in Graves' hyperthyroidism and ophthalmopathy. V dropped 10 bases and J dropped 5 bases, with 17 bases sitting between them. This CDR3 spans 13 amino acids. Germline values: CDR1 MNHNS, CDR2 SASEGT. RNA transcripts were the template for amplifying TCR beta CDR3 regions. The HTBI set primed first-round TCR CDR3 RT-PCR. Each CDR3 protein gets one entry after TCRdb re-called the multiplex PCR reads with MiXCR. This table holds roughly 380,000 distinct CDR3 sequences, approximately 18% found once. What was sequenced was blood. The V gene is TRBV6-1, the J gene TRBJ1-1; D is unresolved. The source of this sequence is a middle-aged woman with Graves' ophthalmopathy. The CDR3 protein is CAIGLTPSTEAFF. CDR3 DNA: TGTGCCATCGGGTTGACCCCCTCGACTGAAGCTTTCTTT.